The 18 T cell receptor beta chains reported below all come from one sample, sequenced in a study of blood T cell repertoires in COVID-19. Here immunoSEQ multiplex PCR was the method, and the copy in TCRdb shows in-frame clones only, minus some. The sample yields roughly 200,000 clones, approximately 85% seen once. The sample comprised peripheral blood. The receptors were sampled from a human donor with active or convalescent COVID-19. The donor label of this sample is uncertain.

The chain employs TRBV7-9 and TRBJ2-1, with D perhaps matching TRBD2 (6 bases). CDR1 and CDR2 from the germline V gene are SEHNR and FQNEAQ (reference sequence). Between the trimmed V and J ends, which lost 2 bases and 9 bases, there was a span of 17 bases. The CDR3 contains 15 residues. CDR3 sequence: CASSLQVAAVGEQFF. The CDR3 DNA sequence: TGTGCCAGCAGCTTACAAGTAGCGGCAGTAGGTGAGCAGTTCTTC.

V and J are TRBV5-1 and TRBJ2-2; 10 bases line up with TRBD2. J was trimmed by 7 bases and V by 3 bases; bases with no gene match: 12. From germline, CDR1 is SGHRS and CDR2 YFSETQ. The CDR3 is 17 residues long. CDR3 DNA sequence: TGCGCCAGCAGCTCTACTAGCGGGGTTATTCAGGGCGGGGAGCTGTTTTTT. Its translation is CASSSTSGVIQGGELFF.

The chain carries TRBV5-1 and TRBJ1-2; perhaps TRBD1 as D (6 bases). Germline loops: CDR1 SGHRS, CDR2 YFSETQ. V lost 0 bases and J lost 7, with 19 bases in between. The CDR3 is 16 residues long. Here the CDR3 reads CASSLGGSRGQGGYTF. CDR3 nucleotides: TGCGCCAGCAGCTTGGGTGGGAGCAGGGGCCAAGGTGGCTACACCTTC. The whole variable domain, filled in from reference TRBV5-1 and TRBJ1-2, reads KAGVTQTPRYLIKTRGQQVTLSCSPISGHRSVSWYQQTPGQGLQFLFEYFSETQRNKGNFPGRFSGRQFSNSRSEMNVSTLELGDSALYLCASSLGGSRGQGGYTFGSGTRLTVV.

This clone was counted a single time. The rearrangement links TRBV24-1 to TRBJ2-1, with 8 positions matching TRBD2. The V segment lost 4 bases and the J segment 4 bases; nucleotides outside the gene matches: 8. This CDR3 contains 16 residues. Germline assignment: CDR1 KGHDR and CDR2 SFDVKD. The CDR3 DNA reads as TGTGCCACCAGTGACCCCGGGACTAGGTATTACAATGAGCAGTTCTTC. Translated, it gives CATSDPGTRYYNEQFF.

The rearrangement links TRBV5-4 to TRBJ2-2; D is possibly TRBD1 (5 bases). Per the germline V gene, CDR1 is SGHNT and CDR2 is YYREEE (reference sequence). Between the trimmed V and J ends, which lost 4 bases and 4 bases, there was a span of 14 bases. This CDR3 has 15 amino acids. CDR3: CASSTEGAITGELFF. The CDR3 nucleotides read TGTGCCAGCAGCACCGAAGGGGCGATCACCGGGGAGCTGTTTTTT.

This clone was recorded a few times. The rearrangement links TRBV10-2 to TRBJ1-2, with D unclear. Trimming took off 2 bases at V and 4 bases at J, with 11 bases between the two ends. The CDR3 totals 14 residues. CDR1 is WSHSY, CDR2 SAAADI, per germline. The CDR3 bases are TGCGCCAGCAGTGAGGACGGGAGGGCCTATGGCTACACCTTC. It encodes CASSEDGRAYGYTF.

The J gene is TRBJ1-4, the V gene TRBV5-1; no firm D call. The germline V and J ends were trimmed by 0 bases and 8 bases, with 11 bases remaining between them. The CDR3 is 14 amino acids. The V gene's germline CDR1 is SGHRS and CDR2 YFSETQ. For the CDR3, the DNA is TGCGCCAGCAGCTTGGCCGGGAGAAGGGAAAAACTGTTTTTT. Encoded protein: CASSLAGRREKLFF.

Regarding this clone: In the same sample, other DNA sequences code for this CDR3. Written as DNA, the CDR3 is TGTGCCAGCAGCCAAGGGCTTAATGAAAAACTGTTTTTT. It yields the protein CASSQGLNEKLFF. V usage is TRBV3-1 (or the pseudogene TRBV3-2) and J usage is TRBJ1-4; D gene ambiguous. CDR3 size: 13 residues. The germline V gene has CDR1 LGHDT and CDR2 YNNKEL (reference sequence). V lost 1 base to trimming and J lost 4 bases, with 4 bases between them.

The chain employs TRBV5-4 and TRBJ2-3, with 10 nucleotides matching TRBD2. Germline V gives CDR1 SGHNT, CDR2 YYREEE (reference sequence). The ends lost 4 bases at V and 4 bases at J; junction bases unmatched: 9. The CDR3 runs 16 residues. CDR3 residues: CASSPYTSGGADTQYF. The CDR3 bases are TGTGCCAGCAGCCCCTATACCAGCGGGGGGGCAGATACGCAGTATTTT.

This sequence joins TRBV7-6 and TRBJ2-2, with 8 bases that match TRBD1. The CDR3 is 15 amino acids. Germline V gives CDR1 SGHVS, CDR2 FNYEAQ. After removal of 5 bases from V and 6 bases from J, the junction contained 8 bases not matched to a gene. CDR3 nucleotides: TGTGCCAGCAGCCCTCAGGGGGCGCCGGCCGGGGAGCTGTTTTTT. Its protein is CASSPQGAPAGELFF.

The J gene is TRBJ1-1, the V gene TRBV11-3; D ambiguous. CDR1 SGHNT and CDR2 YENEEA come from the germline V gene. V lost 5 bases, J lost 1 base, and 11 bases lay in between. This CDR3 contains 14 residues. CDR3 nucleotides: TGTGCCAGCAGCGCTCGGGGTAAGAACACTGAAGCTTTCTTT. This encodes CASSARGKNTEAFF.

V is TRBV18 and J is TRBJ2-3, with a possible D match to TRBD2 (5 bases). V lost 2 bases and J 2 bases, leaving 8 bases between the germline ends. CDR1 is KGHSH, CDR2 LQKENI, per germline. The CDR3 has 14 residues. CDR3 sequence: CASSPTGFTDTQYF. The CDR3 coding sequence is TGTGCCAGCTCACCAACGGGGTTCACAGATACGCAGTATTTT.

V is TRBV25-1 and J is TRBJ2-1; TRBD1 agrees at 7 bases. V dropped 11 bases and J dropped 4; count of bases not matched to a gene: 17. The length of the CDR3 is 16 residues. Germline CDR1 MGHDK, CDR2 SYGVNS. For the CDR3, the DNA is TGTGCCTCCCGAGGGGGCACAGGGACGGGGTACAATGAGCAGTTCTTC. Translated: CASRGGTGTGYNEQFF.

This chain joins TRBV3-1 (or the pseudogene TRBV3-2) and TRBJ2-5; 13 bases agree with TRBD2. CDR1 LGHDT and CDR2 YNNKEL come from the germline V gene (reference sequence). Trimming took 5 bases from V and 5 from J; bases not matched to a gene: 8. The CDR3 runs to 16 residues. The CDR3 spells CASSEGTSGMEETQYF. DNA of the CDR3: TGTGCCAGCAGCGAAGGGACTAGCGGGATGGAGGAGACCCAGTACTTC.

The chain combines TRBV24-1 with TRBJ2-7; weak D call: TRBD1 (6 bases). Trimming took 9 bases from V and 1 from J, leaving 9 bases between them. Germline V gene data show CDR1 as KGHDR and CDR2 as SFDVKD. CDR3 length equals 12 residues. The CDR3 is CATADRSYEQYF. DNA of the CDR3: TGTGCCACCGCCGACAGGTCCTACGAGCAGTACTTC.

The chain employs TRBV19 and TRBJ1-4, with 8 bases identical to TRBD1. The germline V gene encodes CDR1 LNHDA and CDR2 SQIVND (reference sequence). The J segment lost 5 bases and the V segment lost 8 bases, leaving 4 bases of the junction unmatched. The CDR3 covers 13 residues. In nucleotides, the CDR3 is TGTGCCAGTGTGGGACAGGAGAATGAAAAACTGTTTTTT. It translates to CASVGQENEKLFF.

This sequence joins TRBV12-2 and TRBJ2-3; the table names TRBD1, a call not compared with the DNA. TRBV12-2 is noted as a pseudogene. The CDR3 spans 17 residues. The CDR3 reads CASRLAQGAKSTDTQYF. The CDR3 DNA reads TGTGCAAGTCGCTTAGCCCAAGGGGCTAAGAGCACAGATACGCAGTATTTT.

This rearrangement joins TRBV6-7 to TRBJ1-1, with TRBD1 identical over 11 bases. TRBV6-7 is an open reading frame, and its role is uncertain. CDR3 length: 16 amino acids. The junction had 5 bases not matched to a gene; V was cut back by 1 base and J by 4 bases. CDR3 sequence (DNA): TGTGCCAGCAGTTACTGTCAGGGGACAGGGGGCACTGAAGCTTTCTTT. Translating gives CASSYCQGTGGTEAFF.